This T cell receptor beta chain was found in a study of blood T cell repertoires in COVID-19. On the study more broadly: COVID-19 samples collected from the United States, Italy and Spain covered acute and convalescent phases. Nucleic acid was either cDNA or gDNA, and it came from T cells, B-cell-depleted T cells, or PBMCs.

Study processing details: Nucleated cell number was recorded as an estimate derived from reference gene primer amplification. Libraries were prepared by immunoSEQ multiplex PCR; TCRdb keeps only in-frame clonotypes and omits some of them. V, J and clone size are those of that table, while D and trimming were read from the DNA. This sample has 350,000 to 450,000 clones, with roughly 85% found just once. Germline CDR1 LGHDT, CDR2 YNNKEL (reference sequence). CDR3 length: 17 residues. The trim removed 6 bases at V and 0 bases at J, leaving 10 bases unmatched. The origin of this receptor is a woman aged 18 to 35 with acute or convalescent COVID-19. The chain combines TRBV3-1 (or the pseudogene TRBV3-2) with TRBJ1-1, with TRBD1 identical over 10 bases. Sequencing was performed on peripheral blood. CDR3 sequence (DNA): TGTGCCAGCAGTCGCTCCGGGACAGGGGAGGTGAACACTGAAGCTTTCTTT. Encoded protein: CASSRSGTGEVNTEAFF.